Below, one T cell receptor beta chain is given with its context. The data were taken from a study of blood T cell repertoires in COVID-19. The overall study: Both acute and convalescent COVID-19 samples were obtained from the United States, Italy and Spain.

This CDR3 region has 16 residues. CDR1 and CDR2 (germline): LNHDA, SQIVND (reference sequence). Deletions cut 4 bases from V and 4 bases from J, with 16 bases between. Assay: immunoSEQ multiplex PCR; the TCRdb copy retains only in-frame clones and omits some. The sample includes roughly 250,000 clones, roughly 84% of them seen just once. The receptor was isolated from a human donor with COVID-19, enrolled during active disease. The donor label of this sample is uncertain. Material: peripheral blood. The genes are TRBV19 and TRBJ1-4; D uncertain. Here the CDR3 reads CASSKFLSQDNEKLFF. CDR3 nucleotide sequence: TGTGCCAGTAGTAAATTCTTAAGCCAGGATAATGAAAAACTGTTTTTT.